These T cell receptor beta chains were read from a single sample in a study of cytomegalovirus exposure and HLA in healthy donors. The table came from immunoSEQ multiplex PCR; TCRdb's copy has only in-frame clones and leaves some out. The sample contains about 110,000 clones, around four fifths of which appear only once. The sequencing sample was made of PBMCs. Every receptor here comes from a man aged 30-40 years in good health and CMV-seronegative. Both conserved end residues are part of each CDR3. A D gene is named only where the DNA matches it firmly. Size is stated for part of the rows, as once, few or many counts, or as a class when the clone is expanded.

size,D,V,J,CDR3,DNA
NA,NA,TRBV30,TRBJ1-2,CAWSVQRYGYTF,TGTGCCTGGAGTGTACAAAGATATGGCTACACCTTC
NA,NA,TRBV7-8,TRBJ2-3,CASSFARERADTQYF,TGTGCCAGCAGCTTTGCACGGGAGAGGGCAGATACGCAGTATTTT
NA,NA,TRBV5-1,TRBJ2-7,CASSFRSPTAKSSYEQYF,TGCGCCAGCAGCTTTCGGTCTCCCACCGCTAAGTCTTCCTACGAGCAGTACTTC
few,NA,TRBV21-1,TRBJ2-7,CASSSQAGGDSYEQYF,TGTGCCAGCAGCAGTCAAGCGGGAGGTGATTCCTACGAGCAGTACTTC
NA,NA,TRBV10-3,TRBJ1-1,CASSSRQDRLNTEAFF,TGTGCCAGCAGTTCCCGCCAGGACAGATTGAACACTGAAGCTTTCTTT
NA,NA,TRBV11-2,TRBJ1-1,CASSAHHGDTEAFF,TGTGCCAGCAGCGCCCATCACGGTGACACTGAAGCTTTCTTT
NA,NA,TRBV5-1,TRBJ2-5,CASSLETGYEQYF,TGCGCCAGCAGCTTGGAAACAGGGTATGAGCAGTACTTC
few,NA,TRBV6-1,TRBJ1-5,CASSAGQPQHF,TGTGCCAGCAGTGCTGGCCAGCCCCAGCATTTT
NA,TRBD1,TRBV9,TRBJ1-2,CASSPREFGTGGVDDTF,TGTGCCAGCAGCCCACGTGAGTTTGGGACAGGGGGAGTGGACGACACCTTC
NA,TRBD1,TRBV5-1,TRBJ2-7,CASSLVASGTGTHEQYF,TGCGCCAGCAGCTTGGTGGCCTCCGGGACAGGGACCCACGAGCAGTACTTC
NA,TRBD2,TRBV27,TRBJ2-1,CASSFSGRAYNEQFF,TGTGCCAGCAGTTTTAGCGGGAGGGCATACAATGAGCAGTTCTTC
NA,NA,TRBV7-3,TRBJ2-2,CASSLTPGTGELFF,TGTGCCAGCAGCTTAACACCAGGCACCGGGGAGCTGTTTTTT
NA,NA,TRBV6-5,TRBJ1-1,CASSSPTGEAFF,TGTGCCAGCAGTTCCCCCACAGGTGAAGCTTTCTTT
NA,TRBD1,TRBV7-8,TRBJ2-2,CASINRGRLDTGELFF,TGTGCCAGCATTAACAGGGGGCGTCTGGACACCGGGGAGCTGTTTTTT
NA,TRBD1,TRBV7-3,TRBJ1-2,CASSPGTGSAYGYTF,TGTGCCAGCAGCCCCGGGACAGGGAGTGCCTATGGCTACACCTTC
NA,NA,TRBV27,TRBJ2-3,CASSPERADTQYF,TGTGCCAGCAGCCCCGAACGGGCAGATACGCAGTATTTT
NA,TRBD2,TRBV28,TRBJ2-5,CASSSPAGASRQETQYF,TGTGCCAGCAGTTCCCCTGCGGGAGCGTCCCGCCAAGAGACCCAGTACTTC
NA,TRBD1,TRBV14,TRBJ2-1,CASSPQGGMDNEQFF,TGTGCCAGCAGCCCACAGGGGGGTATGGACAATGAGCAGTTCTTC
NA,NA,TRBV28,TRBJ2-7,CASSLQGNPYEQYF,TGTGCCAGCAGTTTACAGGGGAACCCCTACGAGCAGTACTTC
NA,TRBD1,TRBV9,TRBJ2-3,CASSARQGQRTDTQYF,TGTGCCAGCAGCGCACGACAGGGGCAAAGGACAGATACGCAGTATTTT
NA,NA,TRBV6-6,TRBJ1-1,CASSRRGLIPEAFF,TGTGCCAGCAGTAGAAGGGGCCTCATACCTGAAGCTTTCTTT
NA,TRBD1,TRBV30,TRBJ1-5,CAWSAGQGSNQPQHF,TGTGCCTGGAGTGCGGGACAGGGTAGCAATCAGCCCCAGCATTTT
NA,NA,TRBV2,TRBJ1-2,CASSESQTGGYTF,TGTGCCAGCAGTGAGTCCCAGACGGGAGGCTACACCTTC
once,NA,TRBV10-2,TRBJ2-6,CASSESGRSGANVLTF,TGCGCCAGCAGTGAGTCGGGGAGATCTGGGGCCAACGTCCTGACTTTC
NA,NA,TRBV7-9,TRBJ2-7,CASSHDTYEQYF,TGTGCCAGCAGCCACGACACCTACGAGCAGTACTTC
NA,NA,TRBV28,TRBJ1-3,CASSGSVGAGNTIYF,TGTGCCAGCAGTGGATCCGTCGGGGCTGGAAACACCATATATTTT
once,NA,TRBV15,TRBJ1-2,CATSDGQNYGYTF,TGTGCCACCAGCGACGGACAAAACTATGGCTACACCTTC
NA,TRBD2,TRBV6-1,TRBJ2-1,CASSDPGGPYNEQFF,TGTGCCAGCAGTGACCCGGGGGGACCCTACAATGAGCAGTTCTTC
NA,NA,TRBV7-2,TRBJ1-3,CASSPLNSGNTIYF,TGTGCCAGCAGCCCCCTAAACTCTGGAAACACCATATATTTT
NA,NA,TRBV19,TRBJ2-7,CASSMQDSYEQYF,TGTGCCAGTAGTATGCAGGACTCCTACGAGCAGTACTTC